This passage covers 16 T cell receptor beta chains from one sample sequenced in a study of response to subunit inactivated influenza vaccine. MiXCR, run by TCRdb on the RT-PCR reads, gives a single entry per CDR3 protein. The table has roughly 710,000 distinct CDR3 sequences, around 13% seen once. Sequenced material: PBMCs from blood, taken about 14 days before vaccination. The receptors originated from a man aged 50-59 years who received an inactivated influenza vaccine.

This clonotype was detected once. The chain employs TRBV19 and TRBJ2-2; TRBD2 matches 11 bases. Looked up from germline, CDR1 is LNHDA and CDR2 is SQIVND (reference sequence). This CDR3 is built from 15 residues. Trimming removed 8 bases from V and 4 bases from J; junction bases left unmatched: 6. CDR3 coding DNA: TGTGCCAGTCGGAGGACTAGCGGGCCCACCGGGGAGCTGTTTTTT. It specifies CASRRTSGPTGELFF.

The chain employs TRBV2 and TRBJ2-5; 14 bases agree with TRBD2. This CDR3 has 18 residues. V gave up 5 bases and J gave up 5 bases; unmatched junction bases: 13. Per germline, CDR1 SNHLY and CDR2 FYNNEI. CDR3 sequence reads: CASSHYGTSGSQRETQYF. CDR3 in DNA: TGTGCCAGCAGTCACTACGGGACTAGCGGGAGCCAAAGGGAGACCCAGTACTTC.

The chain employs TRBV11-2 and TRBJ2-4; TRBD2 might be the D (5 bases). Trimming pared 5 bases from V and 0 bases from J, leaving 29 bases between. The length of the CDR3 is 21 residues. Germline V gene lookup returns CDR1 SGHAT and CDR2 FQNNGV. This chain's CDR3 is CASSRKKYRTAPGVAKNIQYF. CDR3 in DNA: TGTGCCAGCAGCCGAAAAAAGTACCGGACCGCCCCCGGGGTAGCCAAAAACATTCAGTACTTC.

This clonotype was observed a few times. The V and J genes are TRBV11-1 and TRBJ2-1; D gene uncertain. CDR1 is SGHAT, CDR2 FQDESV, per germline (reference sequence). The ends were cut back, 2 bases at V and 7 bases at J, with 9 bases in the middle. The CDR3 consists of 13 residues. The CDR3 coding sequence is TGTGCCAGCAGCTTAATGGCCGTGAATGAGCAGTTCTTC. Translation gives CASSLMAVNEQFF.

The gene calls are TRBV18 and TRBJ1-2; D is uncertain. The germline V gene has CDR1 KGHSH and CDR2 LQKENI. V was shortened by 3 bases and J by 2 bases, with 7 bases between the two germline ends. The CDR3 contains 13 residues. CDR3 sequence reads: CASSPGRNYGYTF. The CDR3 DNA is TGTGCCAGCTCACCCGGACGGAACTATGGCTACACCTTC.

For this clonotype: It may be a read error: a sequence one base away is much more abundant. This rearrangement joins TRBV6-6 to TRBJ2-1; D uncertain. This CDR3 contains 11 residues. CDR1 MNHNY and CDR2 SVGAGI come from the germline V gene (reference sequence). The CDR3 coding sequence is TGTGCCAGCAGTTACTACGATGAGCAGTTCTTC. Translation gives CASSYYDEQFF.

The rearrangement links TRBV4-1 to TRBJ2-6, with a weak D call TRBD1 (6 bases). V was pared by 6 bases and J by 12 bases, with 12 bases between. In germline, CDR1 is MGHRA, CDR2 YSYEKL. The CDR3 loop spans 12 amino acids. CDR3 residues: CASRTGLGVLTF. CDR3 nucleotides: TGCGCCAGCAGGACAGGTTTGGGCGTCCTGACTTTC.

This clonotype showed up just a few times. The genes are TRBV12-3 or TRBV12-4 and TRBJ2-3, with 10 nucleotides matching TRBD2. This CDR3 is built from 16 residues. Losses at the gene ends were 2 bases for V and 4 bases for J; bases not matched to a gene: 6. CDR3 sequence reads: CASSLWPSGGPDTQYF. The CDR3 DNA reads TGTGCCAGCAGTTTATGGCCTAGCGGGGGCCCAGATACGCAGTATTTT.

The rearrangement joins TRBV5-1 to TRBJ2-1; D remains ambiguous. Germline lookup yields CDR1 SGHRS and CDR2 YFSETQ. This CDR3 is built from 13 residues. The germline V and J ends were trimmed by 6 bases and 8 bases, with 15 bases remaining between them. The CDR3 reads CASIEDGNHEQFF. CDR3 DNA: TGCGCCAGCATAGAGGACGGTAACCATGAGCAGTTCTTC. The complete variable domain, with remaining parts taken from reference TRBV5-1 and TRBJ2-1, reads KAGVTQTPRYLIKTRGQQVTLSCSPISGHRSVSWYQQTPGQGLQFLFEYFSETQRNKGNFPGRFSGRQFSNSRSEMNVSTLELGDSALYLCASIEDGNHEQFFGPGTRLTVL.

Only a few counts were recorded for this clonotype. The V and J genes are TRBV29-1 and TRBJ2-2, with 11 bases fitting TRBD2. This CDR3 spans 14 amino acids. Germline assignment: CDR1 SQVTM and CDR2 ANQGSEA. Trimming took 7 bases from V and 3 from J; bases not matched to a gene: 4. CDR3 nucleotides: TGCAGCGCCATGGGACTAGCGGACACCGGGGAGCTGTTTTTT. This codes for CSAMGLADTGELFF.

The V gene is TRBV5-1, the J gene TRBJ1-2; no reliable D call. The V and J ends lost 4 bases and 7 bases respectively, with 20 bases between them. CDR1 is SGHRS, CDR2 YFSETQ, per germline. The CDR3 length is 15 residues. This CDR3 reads CASSPGHTYESGYTF. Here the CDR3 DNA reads TGCGCCAGCAGCCCGGGCCACACCTACGAGTCTGGCTACACCTTC. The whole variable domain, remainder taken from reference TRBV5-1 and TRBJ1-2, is KAGVTQTPRYLIKTRGQQVTLSCSPISGHRSVSWYQQTPGQGLQFLFEYFSETQRNKGNFPGRFSGRQFSNSRSEMNVSTLELGDSALYLCASSPGHTYESGYTFGSGTRLTVV.

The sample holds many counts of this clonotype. The CDR3 coding sequence is TGCGCCAGCAGCACGAGACAGGGAAACACTGAAGCTTTCTTT. Residues: CASSTRQGNTEAFF. The gene calls are TRBV5-1 and TRBJ1-1, with 7 bases lining up with TRBD1. Germline V gene sequence: CDR1 SGHRS, CDR2 YFSETQ. The V and J ends lost 4 bases and 2 bases, in that order; junction bases with no gene match: 5. The CDR3 consists of 14 residues. Based on the CDR3 plus reference TRBV5-1 and TRBJ1-1, the full variable domain is KAGVTQTPRYLIKTRGQQVTLSCSPISGHRSVSWYQQTPGQGLQFLFEYFSETQRNKGNFPGRFSGRQFSNSRSEMNVSTLELGDSALYLCASSTRQGNTEAFFGQGTRLTVV.

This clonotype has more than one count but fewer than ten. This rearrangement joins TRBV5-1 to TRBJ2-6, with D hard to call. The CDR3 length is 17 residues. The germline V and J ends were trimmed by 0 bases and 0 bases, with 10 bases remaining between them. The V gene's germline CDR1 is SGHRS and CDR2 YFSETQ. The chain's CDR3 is CASSLEARSSGANVLTF. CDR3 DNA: TGCGCCAGCAGCTTGGAAGCTAGATCCTCTGGGGCCAACGTCCTGACTTTC.

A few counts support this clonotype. The CDR3 bases are TGCGCCAGCAGCTTGGAGGCTAGCGGGATAGGTGATACGCAGTATTTT. Amino acids: CASSLEASGIGDTQYF. The chain uses TRBV5-1 and TRBJ2-3, with 9 bases matching TRBD2. This CDR3 has 16 residues. V was pared by 0 bases and J by 6 bases, with 8 bases of the junction left unmatched. The germline gives CDR1 SGHRS, CDR2 YFSETQ.

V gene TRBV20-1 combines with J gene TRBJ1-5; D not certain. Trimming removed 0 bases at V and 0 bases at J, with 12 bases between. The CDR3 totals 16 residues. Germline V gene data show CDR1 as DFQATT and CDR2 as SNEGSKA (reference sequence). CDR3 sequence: CSARDPARYSNQPQHF. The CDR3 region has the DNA TGCAGTGCTAGAGATCCGGCCAGGTATAGCAATCAGCCCCAGCATTTT.

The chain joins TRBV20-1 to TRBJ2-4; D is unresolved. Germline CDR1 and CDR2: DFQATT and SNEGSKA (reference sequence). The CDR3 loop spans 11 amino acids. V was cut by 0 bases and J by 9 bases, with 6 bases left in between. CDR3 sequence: CSARDHGIQYF. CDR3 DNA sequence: TGCAGTGCTAGAGATCACGGCATTCAGTACTTC.